The following is a T cell receptor beta chain sequence with its context. The antigen is undetermined. Donor samples were obtained from healthy Caucasian individuals from Russia, aged roughly 6 to 95. This sample is part of a study of blood T cells in healthy people across ages. The study, taken as a whole, reports: Researchers deemed the diversity estimates from one million T cells underestimates.

This CDR3 has 15 amino acids. CDR1 and CDR2 (germline): SGHTA, FQGNSA. The V and J ends lost 1 base and 4 bases respectively, with 13 bases between them. A second about 6 to 11 cycle PCR used barcoded and J-beta primers. TCRdb re-called the 5' RACE reads with MiXCR, one entry per CDR3 protein. The sample shows 950,000 to 1,200,000 distinct CDR3 sequences, around two fifths of them seen only once. This TCR came from a man aged 18 to 35 in good health. V gene TRBV7-2 combines with J gene TRBJ1-2; tentative D call: TRBD1 (5 bases). Sequencing input: blood. Here the CDR3 reads CASSLDQGLGYGYTF. CDR3 sequence (DNA): TGTGCCAGCAGCTTAGATCAGGGTTTGGGCTATGGCTACACCTTC.